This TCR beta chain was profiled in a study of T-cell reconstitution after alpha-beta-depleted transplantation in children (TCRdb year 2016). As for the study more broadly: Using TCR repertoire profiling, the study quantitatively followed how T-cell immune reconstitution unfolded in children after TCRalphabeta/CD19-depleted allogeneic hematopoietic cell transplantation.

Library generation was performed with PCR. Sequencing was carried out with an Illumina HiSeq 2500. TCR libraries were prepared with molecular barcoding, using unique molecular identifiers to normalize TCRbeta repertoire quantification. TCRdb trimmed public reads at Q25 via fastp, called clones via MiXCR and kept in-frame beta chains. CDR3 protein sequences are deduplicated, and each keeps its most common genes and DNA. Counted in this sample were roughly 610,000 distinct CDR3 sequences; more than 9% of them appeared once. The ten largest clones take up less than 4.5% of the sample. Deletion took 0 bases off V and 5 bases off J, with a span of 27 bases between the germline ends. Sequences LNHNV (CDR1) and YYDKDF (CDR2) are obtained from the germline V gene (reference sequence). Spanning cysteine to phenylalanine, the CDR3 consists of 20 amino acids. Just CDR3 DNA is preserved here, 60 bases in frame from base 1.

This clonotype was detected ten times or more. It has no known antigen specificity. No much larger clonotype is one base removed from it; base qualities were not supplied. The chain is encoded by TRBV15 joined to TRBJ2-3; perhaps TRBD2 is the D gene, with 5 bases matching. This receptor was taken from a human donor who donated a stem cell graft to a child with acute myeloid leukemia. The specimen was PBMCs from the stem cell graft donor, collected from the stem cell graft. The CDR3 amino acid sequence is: CATSRDLAPGFVVARDTQYF. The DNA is TGTGCCACCAGCAGAGATCTTGCCCCTGGGTTCGTGGTAGCGAGAGATACGCAGTATTTT.